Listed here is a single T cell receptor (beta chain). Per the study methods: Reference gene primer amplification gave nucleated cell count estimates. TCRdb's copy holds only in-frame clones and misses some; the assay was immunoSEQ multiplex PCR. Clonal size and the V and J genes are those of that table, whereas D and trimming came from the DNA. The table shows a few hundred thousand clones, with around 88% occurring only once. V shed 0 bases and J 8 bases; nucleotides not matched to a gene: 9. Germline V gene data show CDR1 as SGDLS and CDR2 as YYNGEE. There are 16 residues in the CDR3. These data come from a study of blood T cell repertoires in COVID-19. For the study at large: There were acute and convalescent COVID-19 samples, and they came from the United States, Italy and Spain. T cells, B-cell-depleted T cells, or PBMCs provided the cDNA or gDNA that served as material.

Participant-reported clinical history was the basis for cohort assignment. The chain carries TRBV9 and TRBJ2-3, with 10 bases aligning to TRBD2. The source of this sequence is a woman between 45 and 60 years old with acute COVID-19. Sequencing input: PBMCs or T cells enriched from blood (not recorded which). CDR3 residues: CASSVAPGLAGVTQYF. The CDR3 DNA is TGTGCCAGCAGCGTAGCCCCGGGGCTAGCGGGAGTTACGCAGTATTTT.